Listed below are T cell receptor beta chains from one sample, sequenced in a study of blood T cell repertoires in COVID-19. Sequenced by immunoSEQ multiplex PCR; TCRdb stores in-frame clones only, minus some. The sample carries some 490,000 clones, approximately 91% recorded once. Sequencing was performed on PBMCs or T cells enriched from blood (not recorded which). These receptors all stem from a woman in her fifties or sixties who had recovered from COVID-19. Each CDR3 is given with its conserved first and last residue.

>TRBV3-1/TRBV3-2
CASSQEGDHYGYTF
>TRBV2
CASSETEDSGNTIYF
>TRBV27
CASAHTDTQYF
>TRBV2
CASSLRYTGELFF
>TRBV12-1
CASSFASGGPNEQFF
>TRBV2
CASTRYPGQGAYGYTF
>TRBV14
CASSQDGTAYQETQYF
>TRBV4-1
CASSQDMTSYKQYF
>TRBV11-3
CASSLEQGASYGYTF
>TRBV3-1/TRBV3-2
CASSPSDRSSYNSPLHF
>TRBV7-8
CASSLYSVGGTDTQYF
>TRBV11-2
CASTKTNINTEAFF
>TRBV4-1
CASSQDRGGAYNSPLHF
>TRBV18
CASSLTGAGNTEAFF
>TRBV13
CASSGTETTGELFF
>TRBV5-1
CASSQRTSQNTEAFF
>TRBV6-5
CASSYGKTGELFF
>TRBV4-1
CASRGAGGNYGYTF
>TRBV20-1
CSARSLQGHTF
>TRBV14
CASRGTPPYNEQFF
>TRBV4-1
CASSQEELGLAGKNEQFF
>TRBV19
CASSIGRQGLREKLFF
>TRBV19
CASSKAFTDTQYF
>TRBV3-1/TRBV3-2
CASSHQKSHLHF
>TRBV5-1
CASSQDTKNIQYF
>TRBV2
CASRPQGWGNQPQHF
>TRBV12-5
CASGFQDRRHLIHF
>TRBV4-2
CASSQDTTSGGNTQYF
>TRBV27
CASSLAPDRYMNTEAFF
>TRBV7-9
CASSLGGGGSNQPQHF
>TRBV6-5
CASSPRAKNIQYF
>TRBV6-5
CASRTTAYNSPLHF
>TRBV7-2
CASSLAGGPYNEQFF
>TRBV11-2
CASRAVAKNIQYF
>TRBV9
CASSVGLGAQANTGELFF
>TRBV11-2
CASSLDVGDRRFF
>TRBV6-5
CASSYTPGGKDTQYF
>TRBV7-2
CASSPRRTGEETQYF
>TRBV5-1
CASSRGTSVQETQYF
>TRBV9
CASSVGGGPAYEQYF
>TRBV7-6
CASSLILAGGPDTQYF
>TRBV6-5
CASSVAGASPLHF
>TRBV5-1
CASYETGERTEAFF
>TRBV24-1
CATSDDRTGLQETQYF
>TRBV30
CAWSNIRNTEAFF
>TRBV28
CASWGGRDYNEQFF